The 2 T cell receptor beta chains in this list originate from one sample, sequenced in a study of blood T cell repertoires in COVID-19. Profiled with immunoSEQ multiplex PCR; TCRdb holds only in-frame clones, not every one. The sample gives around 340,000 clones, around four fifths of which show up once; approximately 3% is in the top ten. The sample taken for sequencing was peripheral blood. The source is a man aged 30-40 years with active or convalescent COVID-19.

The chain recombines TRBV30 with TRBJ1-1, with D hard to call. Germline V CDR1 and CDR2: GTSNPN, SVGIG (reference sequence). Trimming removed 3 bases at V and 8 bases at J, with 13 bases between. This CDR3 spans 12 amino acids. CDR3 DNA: TGTGCCTGGAGCGTCGCGGAGGTGGAAGCTTTCTTT. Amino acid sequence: CAWSVAEVEAFF.

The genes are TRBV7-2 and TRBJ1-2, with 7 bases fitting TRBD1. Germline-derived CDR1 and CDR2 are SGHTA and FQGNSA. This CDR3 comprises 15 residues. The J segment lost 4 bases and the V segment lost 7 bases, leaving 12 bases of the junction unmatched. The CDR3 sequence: CASTPVWAGGYGYTF. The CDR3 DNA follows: TGTGCCAGCACCCCAGTTTGGGCAGGGGGCTATGGCTACACCTTC.